Here is one T cell receptor (beta chain) with its context. The data were produced by immunoSEQ multiplex PCR, yet TCRdb's version contains in-frame clones alone and is incomplete. The sample carries around 350,000 clones, roughly 89% recorded once. This sample stems from a study of cytomegalovirus exposure and HLA in healthy donors. V dropped 2 bases and J dropped 4; count of bases not matched to a gene: 3. This CDR3 has 14 amino acids. CDR1 is MDHEN, CDR2 SYDVKM, per germline. The chain has TRBV28 and TRBJ1-2; 8 nucleotides agree with TRBD1. The receptor was derived from a woman in her late teens or twenties in good health and CMV-seronegative. The specimen was PBMCs. The CDR3, as DNA: TGTGCCAGCAGTTTACTTGGACAGGGCTATGGCTACACCTTC. Its protein is CASSLLGQGYGYTF.